The sample holds one count of the clone carrying this T cell receptor beta chain. The data are from a study of shared T cell receptors in the human thymus. Trimming took off 0 bases at V and 7 bases at J, with 10 bases between the two ends. Germline assignment: CDR1 SGHVS and CDR2 FQNEAQ. The CDR3 loop spans 14 amino acids. Produced via immunoSEQ multiplex PCR; TCRdb's table is partial and in-frame only. Altogether roughly 700,000 clones are present, approximately 88% being singletons, with the ten largest covering about 0.01%. These data also formed part of another study, on human thymus T cells.

This clonotype was obtained from a boy under two years old with a congenital heart defect. J is TRBJ2-1 and V is TRBV7-8; D may be TRBD1 (5 bases). Sequencing input: thymocytes. The CDR3 DNA reads as TGTGCCAGCAGCTTAGCCTCAGGGCGTAATGAGCAGTTCTTC. It codes for CASSLASGRNEQFF.